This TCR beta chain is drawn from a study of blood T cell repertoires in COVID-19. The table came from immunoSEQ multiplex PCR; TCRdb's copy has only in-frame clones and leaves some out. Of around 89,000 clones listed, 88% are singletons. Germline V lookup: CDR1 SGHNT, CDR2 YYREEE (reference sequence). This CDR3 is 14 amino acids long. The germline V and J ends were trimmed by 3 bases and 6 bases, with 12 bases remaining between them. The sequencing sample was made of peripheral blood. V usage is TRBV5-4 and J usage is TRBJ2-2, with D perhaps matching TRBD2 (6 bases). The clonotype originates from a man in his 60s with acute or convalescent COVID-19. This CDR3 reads CASSSVAEPGELFF. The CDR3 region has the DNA TGTGCCAGCAGCTCGGTAGCGGAGCCCGGGGAGCTGTTTTTT.